This passage covers 13 T cell receptor beta chains from one sample sequenced in a study of molecular identifiers for immune sequencing clone quantification. In TCRdb, the PCR reads were re-called with MiXCR into one record per CDR3 protein. The table has 490,000 or so distinct CDR3 sequences, less than 30% seen once; the top ten hold 0.7% to 0.9%. Sequenced input: naive CD8+ T cells from blood, with Jurkat cell RNA spiked in. Subset specified: FACS-sorted CD8+CD4-CCR7+CD45RA+ naive T cells. All receptors derive from a human donor in good health. Some libraries in this study had Jurkat cell RNA spiked in.

Ten or more counts support this clonotype. The rearrangement uses TRBV7-9 and TRBJ2-3; 8 positions agree with TRBD1. CDR3 length equals 16 residues. Per the germline V gene, CDR1 is SEHNR and CDR2 is FQNEAQ (reference sequence). V shed 6 bases and J 0 bases; nucleotides not matched to a gene: 8. The CDR3 coding sequence is TGTGCCAGCAGTGTACCGGACAGGGCTAGCACAGATACGCAGTATTTT. Encoded protein: CASSVPDRASTDTQYF. The variable domain in full, completed from reference TRBV7-9 and TRBJ2-3, reads DTGVSQNPRHKITKRGQNVTFRCDPISEHNRLYWYRQTLGQGPEFLTYFQNEAQLEKSRLLSDRFSAERPKGSFSTLEIQRTEQGDSAMYLCASSVPDRASTDTQYFGPGTRLTVL.

This clonotype was seen ten or more times. The gene calls are TRBV25-1 and TRBJ2-7; TRBD1 matches at 8 bases. This CDR3 has 13 residues. The V segment lost 4 bases and the J segment 5 bases; nucleotides outside the gene matches: 4. Germline lookup yields CDR1 MGHDK and CDR2 SYGVNS. CDR3 coding DNA: TGTGCCAGCAGTGGGACAGGGAGCCACGAGCAGTACTTC. It codes for CASSGTGSHEQYF.

The sample holds many counts of this clonotype. The J gene is TRBJ1-5, the V gene TRBV6-6, with D possibly matching TRBD1 (5 bases). This CDR3 spans 14 amino acids. V lost 0 bases and J 6 bases, leaving 9 bases between the germline ends. From germline, CDR1 is MNHNY and CDR2 SVGAGI (reference sequence). In nucleotides, the CDR3 is TGTGCCAGCAGTTACTCGGAGGGGCTTCAGCCCCAGCATTTT. Translating it yields CASSYSEGLQPQHF.

This clonotype was seen a handful of times. A junction end diverges from the germline sequence, so it may reflect a read error. The chain links TRBV7-7 to TRBJ2-1; 9 bases match TRBD2. CDR1 is SSHAT, CDR2 FNYEAQ, per germline (reference sequence). The CDR3 is made up of 15 amino acids. CDR3 loop: CASSQGLASYNEQFF. Written as DNA, the CDR3 is TGTGCTAGCAGTCAGGGACTAGCCTCCTACAATGAGCAGTTCTTC.

This clonotype was counted between two and nine times. The junction does not match germline at one end; this may be a read error. The chain has TRBV20-1 and TRBJ1-1; no reliable D call. Germline CDR1 is DFQATT and CDR2 is SNEGSKA (reference sequence). CDR3 size: 13 residues. DNA for the CDR3: TGCAGTGCTAGATGGCCCGAGGGTACTGGAGCTTTCTTT. This translates into CSARWPEGTGAFF.

This clonotype was observed many times. As DNA, the CDR3 is TGTGCCAGCAGCGCGGAAGCTAGCGGGGGGCACACAGATACGCAGTATTTT. It specifies CASSAEASGGHTDTQYF. V usage is TRBV9 and J usage is TRBJ2-3; TRBD2 agrees at 11 bases. The germline CDR1 and CDR2 sequences are SGDLS and YYNGEE. V dropped 3 bases and J dropped 2; count of bases not matched to a gene: 8. The CDR3 covers 17 residues. Drawing the rest from reference TRBV9 and TRBJ2-3, the complete variable domain is DSGVTQTPKHLITATGQRVTLRCSPRSGDLSVYWYQQSLDQGLQFLIQYYNGEERAKGNILERFSAQQFPDLHSELNLSSLELGDSALYFCASSAEASGGHTDTQYFGPGTRLTVL.

In this sample, this clonotype turned up a few times. The chain recombines TRBV19 with TRBJ1-2, with a weak D call TRBD1 (5 bases). CDR1 and CDR2 (germline): LNHDA, SQIVND (reference sequence). V was clipped by 4 bases and J by 4 bases, with 13 bases between them. The CDR3 runs to 14 residues. The DNA of the CDR3 is TGTGCCAGTAGTACCCAGGGAGTGGTCTATGGCTACACCTTC. Protein: CASSTQGVVYGYTF.

Worth noting for this clonotype: A single base separates this from a much larger clone, so it may be a read error. No conserved phenylalanine or tryptophan is present at the end of the CDR3, so a read error is the likely explanation. This rearrangement joins TRBV28 to TRBJ1-5, with D hard to call. The V gene's germline CDR1 is MDHEN and CDR2 SYDVKM. V lost 5 bases and J 1 base, leaving 15 bases between the germline ends. The length of the CDR3 is 16 residues. Written as DNA, the CDR3 is TGTGCCAGCAGTCTCGGACCGCCTCTAAGCAATCAGCCCCAGCATGTT. Translation gives CASSLGPPLSNQPQHV.

This clonotype has ten or more counts. The chain is built from TRBV9 and TRBJ2-7; the D call may be TRBD1 or TRBD2 (5 bases each). The CDR3 has 14 amino acids. Germline CDR1 SGDLS, CDR2 YYNGEE. Trimming removed 4 bases from V and 0 bases from J, with 11 bases in between. The CDR3 sequence: CASSPGPTSYEQYF. CDR3 nucleotide sequence: TGTGCCAGCAGCCCGGGACCCACCTCCTACGAGCAGTACTTC.

This clonotype has at least ten counts. The V and J genes are TRBV25-1 and TRBJ1-1, with D hard to call. The germline V gene encodes CDR1 MGHDK and CDR2 SYGVNS. The length of the CDR3 is 13 residues. V lost 0 bases and J 5 bases, leaving 7 bases between the germline ends. The DNA of the CDR3 is TGTGCCAGCAGTGAATATATCGGGACTGAAGCTTTCTTT. It specifies CASSEYIGTEAFF. The full variable domain, in which reference TRBV25-1 and TRBJ1-1 provide the parts outside the CDR3, is EADIYQTPRYLVIGTGKKITLECSQTMGHDKMYWYQQDPGMELHLIHYSYGVNSTEKGDLSSESTVSRIRTEHFPLTLESARPSHTSQYLCASSEYIGTEAFFGQGTRLTVV.

Worth noting for this clonotype: The junction departs from the called germline gene at one end, perhaps through a read error. The CDR3 nucleotides are TGTGCCAGCAGCTTGGGTACCCTGGGGCACTATGGCTACGCCTTC. Its translation: CASSLGTLGHYGYAF. The chain carries TRBV5-5 and TRBJ1-2; tentative D call: TRBD1 (5 bases). Germline assignment: CDR1 SGHKS and CDR2 YYEKEE (reference sequence). The CDR3 sequence is 15 residues long. Full variable domain (rest looked up from reference TRBV5-5 and TRBJ1-2): DAGVTQSPTHLIKTRGQQVTLRCSPISGHKSVSWYQQVLGQGPQFIFQYYEKEERGRGNFPDRFSARQFPNYSSELNVNALLLGDSALYLCASSLGTLGHYGYAFGSGTRLTVV.

Notes on this clonotype: One junction end disagrees with the germline gene, perhaps due to a read error. The chain couples TRBV7-2 to TRBJ1-1, with D possibly matching TRBD1 (5 bases). Germline V gives CDR1 SGHTA, CDR2 FQGNSA. The CDR3 loop spans 12 amino acids. The CDR3 loop reads CASSTMGTETFF. The CDR3 DNA reads TGTGCCAGCAGCACTATGGGGACTGAAACTTTCTTT. The full variable domain, completed using reference TRBV7-2 and TRBJ1-1, is GAGVSQSPSNKVTEKGKDVELRCDPISGHTALYWYRQSLGQGLEFLIYFQGNSAPDKSGLPSDRFSAERTGGSVSTLTIQRTQQEDSAVYLCASSTMGTETFFGQGTRLTVV.

The CDR3 sequence is CASSLSTSGSIYEQYF. DNA for the CDR3: TGTGCCAGCAGTTTATCGACTAGCGGGAGTATCTACGAGCAGTACTTC. This chain links TRBV27 with TRBJ2-7; 12 nucleotides agree with TRBD2. The V gene's germline CDR1 is MNHEY and CDR2 SMNVEV (reference sequence). Trimming removed 0 bases from V and 3 bases from J; junction bases left unmatched: 3. The CDR3 is 16 amino acids.